This T cell receptor (beta chain) is drawn from a study of PD-1 blockade in classical Hodgkin lymphoma. Overall study context: Each patient was given nivolumab 3 mg/kg through a vein every 2 weeks.

TCRdb's copy holds only in-frame clones and misses some; the assay was immunoSEQ multiplex PCR. Of 30,000 to 40,000 clones listed, roughly four fifths are singletons. J was trimmed by 12 bases and V by 6 bases; bases with no gene match: 5. Germline CDR1 MNHEY, CDR2 SVGAGI. The CDR3 extends over 12 amino acids. In regard to this clone: What it binds is unknown.

Study results and caveats: The study found complete responders had baseline diversity similar to newly diagnosed patients.

Brentuximab vedotin exposure varied, and every patient relapsed after autologous stem cell transplantation. Complete response, partial response or progressive disease was each patient's best response. The receptor was isolated from a human donor with classical Hodgkin lymphoma. The V gene is TRBV6-5, the J gene TRBJ1-6; TRBD1 aligns across 7 bases. Sequenced material: peripheral blood mononuclear cells (PBMCs), taken at baseline. The CDR3: CASRLTGEPLHF. As DNA, the CDR3 is TGTGCCAGCAGACTCACAGGGGAACCCCTCCACTTT.